This section outlines one T cell receptor beta chain sequence together with its context. The CDR3 is 15 residues long. Germline V gene lookup returns CDR1 KGHSH and CDR2 LQKENI. Trimming shortened V by 2 bases and J by 0 bases, and 11 bases separated the two germline ends. TCRdb's copy holds only in-frame clones and misses some; the assay was immunoSEQ multiplex PCR. Among some 20,000 clones listed, 88% were seen once. The sample is drawn from a study of PD-L1 blockade in urothelial cancer. In the study overall: A median roughly 150,000 T cells were found in blood samples.

This chain links TRBV18 with TRBJ2-7, with D uncertain. The TCR comes from a man between 45 and 60 years old with urothelial cancer. The material was PBMCs, obtained around atezolizumab (anti-PD-L1) treatment. CDR3 DNA sequence: TGTGCCAGCTCACCAGGTCAGGAAAACTCCTACGAGCAGTACTTC. It is translated as CASSPGQENSYEQYF.